The 31 T cell receptor beta chains reported below all come from one sample, sequenced in a study of cytomegalovirus exposure and HLA in healthy donors. With 60 Vbeta and 13 Jbeta primers, the PCR was carried out. Only in-frame clones appear in the TCRdb table, and some are missing; sequencing was by immunoSEQ multiplex PCR. The sample shows about 150,000 clones, 70% to 90% of them seen only once. Sequenced sample: PBMCs. The receptors derive from a male donor in good health and CMV-seronegative.

The V gene is TRBV7-2, the J gene TRBJ2-3; possible D gene TRBD2, 6 bases. The ends were cut back, 5 bases at V and 5 bases at J, with 14 bases in the middle. The CDR3 totals 14 residues. Per the germline V gene, CDR1 is SGHTA and CDR2 is FQGNSA. The CDR3 loop reads CASSPTTSRDTQYF. The CDR3 DNA reads TGTGCCAGCAGCCCTACGACTAGTAGAGATACGCAGTATTTT.

The CDR3 protein is CASSLNRGESYGYTF. The DNA of the CDR3 is TGTGCCAGCAGCTTAAACAGGGGAGAGAGCTATGGCTACACCTTC. V is TRBV7-3 and J is TRBJ1-2, with 7 nucleotides matching TRBD1. The germline gives CDR1 SGHTA, CDR2 FQGTGA. This CDR3 contains 15 residues. V lost 1 base, J lost 4 bases, and 6 bases stayed unmatched.

The chain recombines TRBV9 with TRBJ1-4; maybe TRBD1 (5 bases). The CDR3 covers 13 residues. CDR1 and CDR2 (germline): SGDLS, YYNGEE. The V end was cut by 2 bases, the J end by 8 bases, with 10 bases between. The DNA for the CDR3 is TGTGCCAGCAGCGTCGGTGCAGGGGAAAAACTGTTTTTT. This gives the protein CASSVGAGEKLFF.

The chain joins TRBV5-4 to TRBJ2-5; D ambiguous. V was clipped by 2 bases and J by 5 bases, with 13 bases between them. The germline V gene has CDR1 SGHNT and CDR2 YYREEE (reference sequence). This CDR3 region has 14 residues. The CDR3 spells CASSLRGGEETQYF. The CDR3 DNA sequence: TGTGCCAGCAGCTTAAGAGGCGGAGAGGAGACCCAGTACTTC.

The chain uses TRBV5-1 and TRBJ2-7, with 10 bases fitting TRBD1. The CDR3 consists of 14 residues. The germline gives CDR1 SGHRS, CDR2 YFSETQ. J was trimmed by 5 bases and V by 7 bases; bases with no gene match: 9. The CDR3 bases are TGCGCCAGCGGATCCGGGACAGGGGTCCACGAGCAGTACTTC. As protein: CASGSGTGVHEQYF.

The genes are TRBV2 and TRBJ1-1; D may be TRBD1 (6 bases). V was shortened by 5 bases and J by 2 bases, with 15 bases between the two germline ends. CDR1 and CDR2 from the germline V gene are SNHLY and FYNNEI. The CDR3 has 15 amino acids. The CDR3 is CASSHPGTPNTEAFF. In DNA form, the CDR3 reads TGTGCCAGCAGTCATCCCGGGACACCCAACACTGAAGCTTTCTTT.

This clone occurred a few times. The rearrangement joins TRBV29-1 to TRBJ1-1, with 7 nucleotides matching TRBD1. The CDR3 totals 11 residues. Trimming cost V 7 bases and J 8 bases; bases outside gene matches: 7. CDR1 is SQVTM, CDR2 ANQGSEA, per germline. The CDR3 protein is CSGQGGPEAFF. The CDR3 coding sequence is TGCAGCGGCCAGGGGGGACCAGAAGCTTTCTTT.

In its sample, this clone was seen a few times. The CDR3 nucleotides are TGTGCCACCAGCAGAGATCAAAGGGGAACTGAAGCTTTCTTT. Encoded protein: CATSRDQRGTEAFF. The chain employs TRBV15 and TRBJ1-1; possibly TRBD1 for D (5 bases). CDR3 length: 14 amino acids. The V end was cut by 0 bases, the J end by 5 bases, with 10 bases between. Germline CDR1 LNHNV, CDR2 YYDKDF (reference sequence).

This chain joins TRBV4-1 and TRBJ1-2; no clear D gene. The ends were cut back, 2 bases at V and 3 bases at J, with 10 bases in the middle. Germline V gives CDR1 MGHRA, CDR2 YSYEKL. There are 14 residues in the CDR3. CDR3: CASSQTTDYYGYTF. CDR3 DNA sequence: TGCGCCAGCAGCCAAACAACAGATTACTATGGCTACACCTTC.

The J gene is TRBJ2-2, the V gene TRBV29-1; TRBD2 agrees at 7 bases. The CDR3 totals 14 residues. CDR1 SQVTM and CDR2 ANQGSEA come from the germline V gene. V gave up 0 bases and J gave up 7 bases; unmatched junction bases: 5. The CDR3 region has the DNA TGCAGCGTTGAAGATTTGGGGGGGGGCGGGGAGCTGTTTTTT. It translates to CSVEDLGGGGELFF.

This clone occurred once. The chain combines TRBV29-1 with TRBJ1-1; TRBD1 aligns across 7 bases. This CDR3 region has 14 residues. Looked up from germline, CDR1 is SQVTM and CDR2 is ANQGSEA. The junction had 8 bases not matched to a gene; V was cut back by 3 bases and J by 4 bases. In DNA form, the CDR3 reads TGCAGCGTTGAGGGACGGCAGGGGGGCACTGAAGCTTTCTTT. Its protein product is CSVEGRQGGTEAFF.

This chain uses TRBV28 with TRBJ2-1, with 10 nucleotides matching TRBD1. V lost 5 bases, J lost 14 bases, and 6 bases stayed unmatched. The CDR3 extends over 12 amino acids. Germline CDR1 MDHEN, CDR2 SYDVKM. The CDR3 reads CASSTPTGGEFF. The DNA for the CDR3 is TGTGCCAGCAGTACCCCGACAGGGGGCGAGTTCTTC.

J is TRBJ2-7 and V is TRBV11-2; D possibly corresponds to TRBD2 (6 bases). CDR3 length: 14 amino acids. V lost 6 bases and J lost 0, with 12 bases in between. Germline V gene sequence: CDR1 SGHAT, CDR2 FQNNGV. The CDR3 bases are TGTGCCAGCAGGCTTTCCGGGGGCTCCTACGAGCAGTACTTC. It is translated as CASRLSGGSYEQYF.

The table lists this clone with a count of one. The CDR3 coding sequence is TGTGCCAGCAGCTTGGCACTAGCGGGGGGGGCCAGCAATGAGCAGTTCTTC. Translating gives CASSLALAGGASNEQFF. The chain is built from TRBV7-2 and TRBJ2-1; 13 positions match TRBD2. V lost 3 bases to trimming and J lost 6 bases; unmatched junction nucleotides: 8. This CDR3 contains 17 residues. CDR1 SGHTA and CDR2 FQGNSA come from the germline V gene.

The genes are TRBV27 and TRBJ2-6; possible D gene TRBD1, 6 bases. The CDR3 contains 14 residues. Germline lookup yields CDR1 MNHEY and CDR2 SMNVEV (reference sequence). The V end was cut by 5 bases, the J end by 2 bases, with 7 bases between. The CDR3 region is CASSNRAGANVLTF. CDR3 bases: TGTGCCAGCAGTAACAGGGCTGGGGCCAACGTCCTGACTTTC.

The rearrangement uses TRBV23-1 and TRBJ2-1, with unresolved D. TRBV23-1 qualifies as an ORF whose function is uncertain. Trimming took off 4 bases at V and 6 bases at J, with 13 bases between the two ends. The CDR3 is made up of 14 amino acids. CDR3 region: CASSLPAAPNEQFF. The CDR3 DNA reads as TGCGCCAGCAGTCTCCCGGCGGCCCCCAATGAGCAGTTCTTC.

Note on this clone: Relative to the germline gene, one junction end is altered; a read error may explain this. The chain carries TRBV7-7 and TRBJ2-5; D unresolved. The germline V gene encodes CDR1 SSHAT and CDR2 FNYEAQ (reference sequence). The CDR3 spans 13 residues. CDR3 amino acids: CASSTRVGETQYF. CDR3 coding DNA: TGTGCTAGCAGCACACGGGTTGGGGAGACCCAGTACTTC.

The CDR3 DNA reads TGTGCCAGCAGCGGGGGTAGCGGGAGGGTGTCCTACAATGAGCAGTTCTTC. It codes for CASSGGSGRVSYNEQFF. The V gene is TRBV7-3, the J gene TRBJ2-1, with TRBD2 matching over 11 bases. The germline gives CDR1 SGHTA, CDR2 FQGTGA. The CDR3 is 17 residues long. After removal of 5 bases from V and 1 base from J, the junction contained 7 bases not matched to a gene.

The rearrangement uses TRBV7-3 and TRBJ2-5, with D possibly TRBD1 on 6 matching bases. Germline loops: CDR1 SGHTA, CDR2 FQGTGA. This CDR3 comprises 13 residues. The V end lost 6 bases, the J end lost 0 bases, and 8 bases lay between the germline ends. The CDR3 loop reads CASSRGYQETQYF. The CDR3, as DNA: TGTGCCAGCAGTAGGGGGTACCAAGAGACCCAGTACTTC.

The rearrangement links TRBV5-1 to TRBJ2-1; 8 nucleotides agree with TRBD1. The CDR3 length is 15 residues. Germline CDR1 SGHRS, CDR2 YFSETQ. Losses at the gene ends were 4 bases for V and 5 bases for J; bases not matched to a gene: 8. The CDR3 DNA reads as TGCGCCAGCAGCACCGGACAGGGAATCAACAATGAGCAGTTCTTC. Its protein is CASSTGQGINNEQFF.

In its sample, this clone was seen once. The rearrangement links TRBV30 to TRBJ1-2; D might be TRBD1 (5 bases). Germline V gives CDR1 GTSNPN, CDR2 SVGIG (reference sequence). CDR3 length: 13 amino acids. The V gene lost 2 bases and the J gene lost 2 bases, with 9 bases spanning the gap. CDR3 nucleotide sequence: TGTGCCTGGAGTTCGGGGGGAAACTATGGCTACACCTTC. Protein sequence: CAWSSGGNYGYTF.

The chain combines TRBV29-1 with TRBJ1-1; the match to TRBD1 covers 7 bases. The V segment lost 7 bases and the J segment 7 bases; nucleotides outside the gene matches: 9. The CDR3 is 12 amino acids. Germline CDR1 SQVTM, CDR2 ANQGSEA. The CDR3 DNA follows: TGCAGCGCGAGGGACAGAAGCCATGAAGCTTTCTTT. Translating gives CSARDRSHEAFF.

The chain is built from TRBV28 and TRBJ1-5, with D possibly being TRBD1 (5 bases). V lost 3 bases and J 3 bases, leaving 12 bases between the germline ends. CDR3 size: 15 residues. Germline CDR1 is MDHEN and CDR2 is SYDVKM. In DNA form, the CDR3 reads TGTGCCAGCAGTTTCCCTGACAGTTACAATCAGCCCCAGCATTTT. Protein sequence: CASSFPDSYNQPQHF.

This rearrangement joins TRBV28 to TRBJ2-1; 13 bases match TRBD2. Germline CDR1 reads MDHEN; CDR2 reads SYDVKM. V was clipped by 4 bases and J by 9 bases; unmatched bases: 9. This CDR3 is 16 amino acids long. CDR3 sequence: CASSSIGLAGVFEQFF. DNA for the CDR3: TGTGCCAGCAGTTCGATCGGACTAGCGGGAGTTTTTGAGCAGTTCTTC.

The V and J genes are TRBV5-1 and TRBJ2-1; TRBD1 agrees at 9 bases. The CDR3 has 14 residues. After removal of 4 bases from V and 9 bases from J, the junction contained 8 bases not matched to a gene. The germline gives CDR1 SGHRS, CDR2 YFSETQ. CDR3 in DNA: TGCGCCAGCAGCCTTCTACAGGGGGCGAGTGAGCAGTTCTTC. Translated, it gives CASSLLQGASEQFF.

This clone was seen a few times. The chain recombines TRBV6-5 with TRBJ1-1; D is perhaps TRBD1 (5 bases). Trimming pared 5 bases from V and 5 bases from J, leaving 12 bases between. The CDR3 covers 13 residues. Per germline, CDR1 MNHEY and CDR2 SVGAGI. CDR3 residues: CASSTGGWTEAFF. CDR3 in DNA: TGTGCCAGCAGTACGGGGGGATGGACTGAAGCTTTCTTT.

V is TRBV29-1 and J is TRBJ1-2; a weak D match, TRBD1 (6 bases). The germline V and J ends were trimmed by 3 bases and 0 bases, with 26 bases remaining between them. The germline V gene has CDR1 SQVTM and CDR2 ANQGSEA. The CDR3 contains 19 residues. The DNA of the CDR3 is TGCAGCGTTGATTTGGGGCCCGGGGGGCCGGAGGCCACTAACTATGGCTACACCTTC. Its translation is CSVDLGPGGPEATNYGYTF.

The chain recombines TRBV2 with TRBJ2-1; TRBD1 aligns across 7 bases. This CDR3 has 12 residues. The trim removed 8 bases at V and 7 bases at J, leaving 5 bases unmatched. The germline gives CDR1 SNHLY, CDR2 FYNNEI. CDR3 residues: CASAQGWNEQFF. The CDR3 DNA reads TGTGCCAGCGCACAGGGGTGGAATGAGCAGTTCTTC.

This clone was counted a single time. The CDR3 loop reads CASSLKSTGGLGNIQYF. DNA of the CDR3: TGTGCCAGCAGCCTGAAATCGACAGGGGGCCTTGGAAACATTCAGTACTTC. V and J are TRBV5-4 and TRBJ2-4; TRBD1 agrees at 10 bases. The CDR3 is made up of 17 amino acids. V lost 4 bases to trimming and J lost 6 bases; unmatched junction nucleotides: 13. The germline V gene encodes CDR1 SGHNT and CDR2 YYREEE (reference sequence).

CDR3 residues: CASSATGANTGELFF. In DNA, the CDR3 is TGTGCCAGCAGCGCCACGGGAGCTAACACCGGGGAGCTGTTTTTT. The chain couples TRBV9 to TRBJ2-2; a weak D match, TRBD2 (6 bases). Per germline, CDR1 SGDLS and CDR2 YYNGEE. The CDR3 runs to 15 residues. V gave up 3 bases and J gave up 2 bases, with 11 bases separating them. Supplemented by reference TRBV9 and TRBJ2-2, the full variable domain reads DSGVTQTPKHLITATGQRVTLRCSPRSGDLSVYWYQQSLDQGLQFLIQYYNGEERAKGNILERFSAQQFPDLHSELNLSSLELGDSALYFCASSATGANTGELFFGEGSRLTVL.

This clone was observed a handful of times. The rearrangement joins TRBV4-1 to TRBJ1-1; D gene unclear. This CDR3 has 16 residues. From germline, CDR1 is MGHRA and CDR2 YSYEKL. V gave up 1 base and J gave up 2 bases, with 14 bases separating them. The CDR3 is CASSQGPREVNTEAFF. CDR3 sequence (DNA): TGCGCCAGCAGCCAAGGCCCCCGGGAGGTTAACACTGAAGCTTTCTTT.